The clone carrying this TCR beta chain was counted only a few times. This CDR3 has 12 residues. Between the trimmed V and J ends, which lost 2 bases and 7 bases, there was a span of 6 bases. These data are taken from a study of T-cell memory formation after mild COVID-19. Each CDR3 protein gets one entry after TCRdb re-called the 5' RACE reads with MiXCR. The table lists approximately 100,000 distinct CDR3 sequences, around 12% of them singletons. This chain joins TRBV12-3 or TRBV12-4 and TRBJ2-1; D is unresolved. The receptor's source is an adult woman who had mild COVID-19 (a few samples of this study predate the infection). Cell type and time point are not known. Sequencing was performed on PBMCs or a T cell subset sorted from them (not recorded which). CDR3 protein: CASSLYQNEQFF. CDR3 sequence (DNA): TGTGCCAGCAGTTTATACCAAAATGAGCAGTTCTTC.